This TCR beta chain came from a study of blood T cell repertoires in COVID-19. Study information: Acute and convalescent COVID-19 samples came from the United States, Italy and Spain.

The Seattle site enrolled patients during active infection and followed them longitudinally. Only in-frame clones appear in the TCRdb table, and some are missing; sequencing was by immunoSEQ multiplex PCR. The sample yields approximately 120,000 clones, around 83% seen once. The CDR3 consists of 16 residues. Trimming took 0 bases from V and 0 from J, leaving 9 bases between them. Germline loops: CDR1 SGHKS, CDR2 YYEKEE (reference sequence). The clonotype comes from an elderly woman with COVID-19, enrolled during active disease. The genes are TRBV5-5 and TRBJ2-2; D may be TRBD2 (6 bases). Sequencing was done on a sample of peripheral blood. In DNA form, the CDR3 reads TGTGCCAGCAGCTTGGTTGGGACTTCGAACACCGGGGAGCTGTTTTTT. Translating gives CASSLVGTSNTGELFF. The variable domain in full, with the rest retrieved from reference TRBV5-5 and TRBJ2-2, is DAGVTQSPTHLIKTRGQQVTLRCSPISGHKSVSWYQQVLGQGPQFIFQYYEKEERGRGNFPDRFSARQFPNYSSELNVNALLLGDSALYLCASSLVGTSNTGELFFGEGSRLTVL.